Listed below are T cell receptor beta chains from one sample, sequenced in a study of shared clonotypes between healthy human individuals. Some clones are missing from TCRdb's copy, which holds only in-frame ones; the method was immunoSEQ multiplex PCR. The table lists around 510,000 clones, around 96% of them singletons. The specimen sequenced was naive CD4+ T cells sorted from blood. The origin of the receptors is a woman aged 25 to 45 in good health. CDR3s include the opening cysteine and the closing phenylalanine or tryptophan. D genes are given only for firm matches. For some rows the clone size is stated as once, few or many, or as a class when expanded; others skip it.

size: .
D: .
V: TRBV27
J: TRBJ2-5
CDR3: CASSPYTVIQETQYF
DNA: TGTGCCAGCAGTCCATACACCGTAATCCAAGAGACCCAGTACTTC

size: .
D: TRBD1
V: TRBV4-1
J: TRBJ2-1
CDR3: CASSQGTGTADPTGQFF
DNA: TGCGCCAGCAGCCAAGGGACCGGGACAGCGGATCCCACCGGGCAGTTCTTC

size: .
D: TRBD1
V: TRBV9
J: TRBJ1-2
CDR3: CASRGRDREGGYTF
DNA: TGTGCCAGCAGGGGTCGGGACAGGGAGGGCGGCTACACCTTC

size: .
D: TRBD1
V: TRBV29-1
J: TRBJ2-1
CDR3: CSALTGGYNEQFF
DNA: TGCAGCGCCCTGACAGGGGGCTACAATGAGCAGTTCTTC

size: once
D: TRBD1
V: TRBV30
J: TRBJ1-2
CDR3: CAWSPGTGVGYTF
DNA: TGTGCCTGGAGCCCCGGGACAGGGGTTGGCTACACCTTC

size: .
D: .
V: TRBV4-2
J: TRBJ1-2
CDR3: CASSFGQTPGYGYTF
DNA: TGTGCCAGCAGCTTCGGACAGACCCCTGGCTATGGCTACACCTTC

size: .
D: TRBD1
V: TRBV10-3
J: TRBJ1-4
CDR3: CAISESTGWATNEKLFF
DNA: TGTGCCATCAGTGAGTCGACAGGGTGGGCAACTAATGAAAAACTGTTTTTT

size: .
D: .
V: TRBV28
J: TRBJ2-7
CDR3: CASSLHPLEQYF
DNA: TGTGCCAGCAGCTTACATCCCCTCGAGCAGTACTTC

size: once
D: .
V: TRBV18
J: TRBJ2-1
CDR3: CASSPPVAVGSYNEQFF
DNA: TGTGCCAGCTCACCACCGGTAGCGGTGGGCTCCTACAATGAGCAGTTCTTC

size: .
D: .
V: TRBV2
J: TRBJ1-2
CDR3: CASSEALSGYTF
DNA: TGTGCCAGCAGTGAAGCGCTCTCTGGCTACACCTTC

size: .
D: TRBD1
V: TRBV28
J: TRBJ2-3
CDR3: CASTRDRAWNTQYF
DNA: TGTGCCAGCACACGGGACAGGGCTTGGAATACGCAGTATTTT

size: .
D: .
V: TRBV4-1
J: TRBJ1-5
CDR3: CASSQGAMKGQPQHF
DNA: TGCGCCAGCAGCCAGGGGGCCATGAAAGGTCAGCCCCAGCATTTT

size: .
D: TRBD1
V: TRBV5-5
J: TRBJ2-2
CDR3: CASSLFGQERGELFF
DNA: TGTGCCAGCAGCTTGTTCGGACAGGAGCGGGGGGAGCTGTTTTTT

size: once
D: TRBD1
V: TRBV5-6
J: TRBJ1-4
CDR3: CASSSAPARGPSEKLFF
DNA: TGTGCCAGCAGCTCCGCCCCGGCCAGGGGGCCTTCGGAAAAACTGTTTTTT

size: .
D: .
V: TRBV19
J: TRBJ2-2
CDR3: CASTTLQFTGELFF
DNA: TGTGCCAGTACCACTTTGCAATTCACCGGGGAGCTGTTTTTT

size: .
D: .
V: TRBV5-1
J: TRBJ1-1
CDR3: CASSLVTGVSGAFF
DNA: TGCGCCAGCAGCTTGGTTACTGGGGTATCGGGAGCTTTCTTT

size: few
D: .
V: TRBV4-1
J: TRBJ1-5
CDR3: CASSRYPSDQPQHF
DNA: TGCGCCAGCAGCCGCTACCCCTCAGATCAGCCCCAGCATTTT

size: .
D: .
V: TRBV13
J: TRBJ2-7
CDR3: CASSSTQASYEQYF
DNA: TGTGCCAGCAGCTCCACCCAGGCCTCCTACGAGCAGTACTTC